Below are 30 T cell receptor beta chains sequenced from a single sample in a study of T cell repertoires in cytomegalovirus infection. TCRdb redid the calling of the reads with MiXCR, one entry per CDR3 protein. The data contain some 150,000 distinct CDR3 sequences, about 6% of them singletons. Material for sequencing was PBMCs. Source of these receptors: a human donor in good health (CMV status not recorded). Some clones in this sample may be carry-over from other donors' samples.

This clonotype has ten or more counts. The chain is built from TRBV7-2 and TRBJ2-5, with TRBD2 identical over 10 bases. The length of the CDR3 is 17 residues. CDR1 is SGHTA and CDR2 is FQGNSA in the germline V gene. Unmatched junction bases numbered 10, after V lost 1 base and J lost 5 bases. In DNA form, the CDR3 reads TGTGCCAGCAGCTTAGGGTCCCTAGCGGGGGCCCGGGAGACCCAGTACTTC. Its translation: CASSLGSLAGARETQYF.

This clonotype has at least ten counts. The chain carries TRBV5-1 and TRBJ2-1; 9 bases line up with TRBD1. The trim removed 7 bases at V and 3 bases at J, leaving 8 bases unmatched. Germline CDR1 reads SGHRS; CDR2 reads YFSETQ. This CDR3 has 15 amino acids. The CDR3 region has the DNA TGCGCCAGCTCCTCGTCGGGACAGGGCTACAATGAGCAGTTCTTC. It is translated as CASSSSGQGYNEQFF.

This clonotype showed up many times. The rearrangement uses TRBV7-8 and TRBJ1-4; TRBD1 agrees at 9 bases. V was clipped by 5 bases and J by 8 bases; unmatched bases: 12. CDR1 SGHVS and CDR2 FQNEAQ come from the germline V gene. The CDR3 totals 16 residues. The CDR3 region is CASSKPRGTGNEKLFF. The CDR3 DNA follows: TGTGCCAGCAGCAAACCCCGAGGGACAGGGAACGAAAAACTGTTTTTT.

At least ten counts were recorded for this clonotype. The rearrangement links TRBV20-1 to TRBJ2-7, with D possibly TRBD2 on 7 matching bases. The CDR3 extends over 16 amino acids. CDR1 is DFQATT, CDR2 SNEGSKA, per germline (reference sequence). Trimming removed 4 bases from V and 4 bases from J, with 23 bases in between. The CDR3 region has the DNA TGCAGTGCTAATTCCCTCGGGGGGCGTCGGGCTTACGAGCAGTACTTC. This codes for CSANSLGGRRAYEQYF.

At least ten counts were recorded for this clonotype. The chain employs TRBV5-1 and TRBJ2-1; a possible D gene is TRBD1 (7 bases). The germline V and J ends were trimmed by 3 bases and 4 bases, with 14 bases remaining between them. The CDR3 is 15 amino acids. Germline V CDR1 and CDR2: SGHRS, YFSETQ. The CDR3 region has the DNA TGCGCCAGCAGCTCGGGCGGGACAGAGTACAATGAGCAGTTCTTC. It yields the protein CASSSGGTEYNEQFF.

This clonotype was recorded at least ten times. The chain joins TRBV10-1 to TRBJ2-3; 11 nucleotides align to TRBD2. In germline, CDR1 is WNHNN, CDR2 SYGVQD (reference sequence). Losses at the gene ends were 4 bases for V and 1 base for J; bases not matched to a gene: 4. The CDR3 has 16 residues. The CDR3 region is CASSASTSGGTDTQYF. The CDR3 coding sequence is TGCGCCAGCAGTGCTTCGACTAGCGGGGGCACAGATACGCAGTATTTT.

This clonotype was detected many times. CDR3 loop: CASTAVSNYGYTF. CDR3 nucleotides: TGTGCCAGCACAGCGGTGTCTAACTATGGCTACACCTTC. The gene calls are TRBV11-2 and TRBJ1-2, with D uncertain. Germline assignment: CDR1 SGHAT and CDR2 FQNNGV. The CDR3 loop spans 13 amino acids. The V gene lost 7 bases and the J gene lost 0 bases, with 9 bases spanning the gap.

This clonotype was picked up many times. The genes are TRBV6-6 and TRBJ2-1; tentatively, D is TRBD2 (5 bases). The CDR3 covers 16 residues. CDR1 and CDR2 (germline): MNHNY, SVGAGI (reference sequence). With 2 bases removed from V and 8 bases from J, the gap between germline ends came to 19 bases. The CDR3 region has the DNA TGTGCCAGCAGTTACGGGTCGTCCTCGTACGGGGATGAGCAGTTCTTC. It codes for CASSYGSSSYGDEQFF.

The chain links TRBV7-3 to TRBJ1-1; 7 positions agree with TRBD1. This CDR3 has 15 amino acids. Trimming at V came to 5 bases and at J to 3 bases, leaving 9 bases not matched to a gene. Germline values: CDR1 SGHTA, CDR2 FQGTGA. The CDR3 loop is CASSPRRGPDTEAFF. The CDR3 DNA sequence: TGTGCCAGCAGCCCCAGGAGGGGGCCTGACACTGAAGCTTTCTTT.

CDR3 bases: TGTGCCAGCAGTCAACCCGGGACTATCTTTGAGCAGTTCTTC. Protein product: CASSQPGTIFEQFF. This chain uses TRBV6-2 or TRBV6-3 with TRBJ2-1, with 7 bases matching TRBD2. Unmatched junction bases numbered 10, after V lost 5 bases and J lost 9 bases. Germline V CDR1 and CDR2: MNHEY, SVGEGT. The CDR3 consists of 14 residues.

This clonotype was seen repeatedly, ten times or more. This sequence joins TRBV7-9 and TRBJ2-1, with TRBD2 identical over 11 bases. Losses at the gene ends were 0 bases for V and 5 bases for J; bases not matched to a gene: 12. This CDR3 region has 19 residues. Germline CDR1 is SEHNR and CDR2 is FQNEAQ (reference sequence). The CDR3 spells CASSLAIQPTSGADNEQFF. DNA for the CDR3: TGTGCCAGCAGCTTAGCCATCCAGCCGACTAGCGGGGCGGACAATGAGCAGTTCTTC. The full variable domain, with the rest looked up from reference TRBV7-9 and TRBJ2-1, is DTGVSQNPRHKITKRGQNVTFRCDPISEHNRLYWYRQTLGQGPEFLTYFQNEAQLEKSRLLSDRFSAERPKGSFSTLEIQRTEQGDSAMYLCASSLAIQPTSGADNEQFFGPGTRLTVL.

This clonotype has just a few counts. This chain connects TRBV5-4 to TRBJ2-5, with 8 nucleotides matching TRBD2. The CDR3 runs to 16 residues. Trimming took 4 bases from V and 4 from J; bases not matched to a gene: 12. In germline, CDR1 is SGHNT, CDR2 YYREEE (reference sequence). This CDR3 is CASSPRGGGALETQYF. In DNA form, the CDR3 reads TGTGCCAGCAGCCCCCGGGGGGGGGGGGCTCTAGAGACCCAGTACTTC.

This clonotype was observed a handful of times. The genes are TRBV6-6 and TRBJ2-1; D ambiguous. Trimming took 5 bases from V and 9 from J, leaving 8 bases between them. The CDR3 covers 11 residues. The germline V gene encodes CDR1 MNHNY and CDR2 SVGAGI (reference sequence). DNA of the CDR3: TGTGCCAGCAGTACCCCCTTTGAGCAGTTCTTC. Protein: CASSTPFEQFF.

This chain uses TRBV6-2 or TRBV6-3 with TRBJ2-7; D is unresolved. Germline CDR1 reads MNHEY; CDR2 reads SVGEGT. The CDR3 contains 12 residues. Trimming removed 7 bases from V and 7 bases from J, with 14 bases in between. The CDR3 spells CASTASGGEQYF. Here the CDR3 DNA reads TGTGCCAGCACTGCGTCCGGCGGAGAGCAGTACTTC.

This clonotype was detected ten times or more. The chain carries TRBV6-1 and TRBJ1-1; no clear D gene. The germline gives CDR1 MNHNS, CDR2 SASEGT. This CDR3 is built from 13 residues. V shed 5 bases and J shed 6 bases, with 13 bases lying between them. This CDR3 reads CASSSAGWAEAFF. Written as DNA, the CDR3 is TGTGCCAGCAGTTCGGCAGGTTGGGCTGAAGCTTTCTTT.

This clonotype was observed a few times. The J gene is TRBJ1-1, the V gene TRBV15; 8 bases agree with TRBD1. There are 15 residues in the CDR3. Germline CDR1 LNHNV, CDR2 YYDKDF (reference sequence). Trimming took 3 bases from V and 4 from J; bases not matched to a gene: 7. The CDR3 reads CATSRPRTGPTEAFF. DNA for the CDR3: TGTGCCACCAGCAGGCCGAGGACAGGGCCCACTGAAGCTTTCTTT.

This clonotype appeared many times. The rearrangement joins TRBV7-2 to TRBJ2-3, with 11 bases matching TRBD2. Germline V gene sequence: CDR1 SGHTA, CDR2 FQGNSA. This CDR3 region has 17 residues. With V trimmed by 1 base and J by 1 base, 4 bases remained unmatched. CDR3 region: CASSLGLLAGGTDTQYF. CDR3 nucleotide sequence: TGTGCCAGCAGCTTAGGCCTACTAGCGGGGGGCACAGATACGCAGTATTTT.

J is TRBJ1-5 and V is TRBV10-3; TRBD1 matches at 7 bases. Germline-derived CDR1 and CDR2 are ENHRY and SYGVKD. CDR3 size: 18 residues. V dropped 0 bases and J dropped 2; count of bases not matched to a gene: 10. DNA of the CDR3: TGTGCCATCAGTGAGTCGTTAGAAGGGGGCATTGGCAATCAGCCCCAGCATTTT. It is translated as CAISESLEGGIGNQPQHF.

This clonotype was seen more than once but under ten times. The chain employs TRBV19 and TRBJ1-4; D is perhaps TRBD1 (5 bases). V was clipped by 9 bases and J by 0 bases, with 11 bases between them. The CDR3 contains 14 residues. CDR1 and CDR2 (germline): LNHDA, SQIVND (reference sequence). In DNA, the CDR3 is TGTGCCAGCAGACCAGGGTCAACTAATGAAAAACTGTTTTTT. Protein: CASRPGSTNEKLFF.

The sample holds many counts of this clonotype. The CDR3 spells CSAYRDRNTEAFF. Written as DNA, the CDR3 is TGCAGCGCCTACCGGGACAGGAACACTGAAGCTTTCTTT. V gene TRBV29-1 combines with J gene TRBJ1-1, with 7 bases fitting TRBD1. J lost 1 base, V lost 7 bases, and 6 bases had no gene match. The CDR3 loop spans 13 amino acids. CDR1 SQVTM and CDR2 ANQGSEA come from the germline V gene.

There are many counts of this clonotype. The rearrangement joins TRBV10-1 to TRBJ1-1; TRBD1 agrees at 10 bases. CDR3 size: 13 residues. Losses at the gene ends were 8 bases for V and 1 base for J; bases not matched to a gene: 1. Germline assignment: CDR1 WNHNN and CDR2 SYGVQD (reference sequence). This CDR3 is CASGQGGNTEAFF. CDR3 bases: TGCGCCAGCGGACAGGGGGGGAACACTGAAGCTTTCTTT.

This clonotype was recorded at least ten times. The rearrangement links TRBV2 to TRBJ2-3; perhaps TRBD2 as D (7 bases). CDR1 and CDR2 from the germline V gene are SNHLY and FYNNEI. This CDR3 has 13 residues. V was trimmed by 8 bases and J by 4 bases, leaving 13 bases between them. The CDR3 nucleotides read TGTGCCAGCGTAGGGGGGGGGCCAGATACGCAGTATTTT. Protein: CASVGGGPDTQYF.

This clonotype was observed a few times. The J gene is TRBJ1-3, the V gene TRBV20-1; no firm D call. The CDR3 contains 14 residues. Per germline, CDR1 DFQATT and CDR2 SNEGSKA (reference sequence). Between the trimmed V and J ends, which lost 5 bases and 0 bases, there was a span of 11 bases. This CDR3 reads CSAPKPGSGNTIYF. The CDR3 DNA reads as TGCAGTGCTCCTAAACCGGGCTCTGGAAACACCATATATTTT.

This clonotype was counted many times. The V and J genes are TRBV12-3 or TRBV12-4 and TRBJ1-6; TRBD1 might be the D (6 bases). Trimming shortened V by 4 bases and J by 8 bases, and 15 bases separated the two germline ends. The CDR3 contains 15 residues. CDR3 in DNA: TGTGCCAGCAGTTCAACTCAGGGGAGACATTCACCCCTCCACTTT. Its protein product is CASSSTQGRHSPLHF.

The chain carries TRBV19 and TRBJ1-6; D call uncertain. V was clipped by 3 bases and J by 0 bases, with 6 bases between them. Germline CDR1 is LNHDA and CDR2 is SQIVND (reference sequence). This CDR3 has 15 residues. This CDR3 is CASSIGFSYNSPLHF. The CDR3 nucleotides read TGTGCCAGTAGTATTGGTTTCTCCTATAATTCACCCCTCCACTTT.

There are many counts of this clonotype. The genes are TRBV5-1 and TRBJ1-1; TRBD1 aligns across 10 bases. The ends lost 4 bases at V and 3 bases at J; junction bases unmatched: 6. This CDR3 is 15 amino acids long. Germline CDR1 and CDR2: SGHRS and YFSETQ. For the CDR3, the DNA is TGCGCCAGCAGCCCGGGAGGGACAGGGGACACTGAAGCTTTCTTT. Translated: CASSPGGTGDTEAFF.

This clonotype has ten or more counts. This chain uses TRBV12-3 or TRBV12-4 with TRBJ2-7; D perhaps matches TRBD1 (6 bases). V was pared by 5 bases and J by 1 base, with 12 bases between. This CDR3 has 14 residues. This CDR3 is CASSQGGNSYEQYF. The CDR3, as DNA: TGTGCCAGCAGTCAAGGGGGTAATTCCTACGAGCAGTACTTC.

The table lists this clonotype with a few counts. The chain combines TRBV20-1 with TRBJ2-7; 7 nucleotides match TRBD2. Germline values: CDR1 DFQATT, CDR2 SNEGSKA (reference sequence). This CDR3 region has 16 residues. V gave up 2 bases and J gave up 8 bases; unmatched junction bases: 18. CDR3 sequence: CSARKLSGEISGKQYF. CDR3 bases: TGCAGTGCTAGAAAATTAAGCGGGGAAATTAGTGGCAAGCAGTACTTC.

This clonotype has at least ten counts. The V gene is TRBV6-2 or TRBV6-3, the J gene TRBJ2-7, with D maybe TRBD1 (5 bases). Trimming took 6 bases from V and 11 from J, leaving 14 bases between them. Per the germline V gene, CDR1 is MNHEY and CDR2 is SVGEGT. This CDR3 is built from 11 residues. The CDR3 is CASRKGPLEYF. The CDR3 DNA follows: TGTGCCAGCAGAAAGGGGCCCTTGGAGTACTTC.

This chain uses TRBV4-2 with TRBJ1-1; D is possibly TRBD1 (5 bases). CDR1 LGHNA and CDR2 YNFKEQ come from the germline V gene. The CDR3 is 15 residues long. V gave up 2 bases and J gave up 3 bases, with 13 bases separating them. CDR3 nucleotide sequence: TGTGCCAGCAGCCAATCAGGGCAGGGAGACACTGAAGCTTTCTTT. Amino acids: CASSQSGQGDTEAFF.